Included here is one TCR beta chain sequence, with context. There is no known antigen for this receptor. Base-call qualities are not available, and no considerably larger clone is one nucleotide away. The record originates from a study of blood T cell repertoires in COVID-19 (dated by TCRdb to about 2020). In terms of the full investigation: Samples from collaborators originated in the United States, Italy and Spain and spanned both the acute and convalescent phases of COVID-19. The samples were drawn from the first 160 participants of the ongoing ImmuneRACE study and from 950 to 1,500 subjects provided by 6 global collaborators. Deeply sampled blood TCRbeta repertoires from subjects exposed to, actively infected with, or recovered from COVID-19 were included in the dataset. Where HLA class I and class II types were available, the types were taken from metadata supplied by the sample provider, not from assay-based typing. A de-identified subject ID, COVID-19 status, age in years and sex were almost always included in the sample metadata. The prospective study material was composed of cDNA or gDNA derived from T cells, B-cell-depleted T cells, or PBMCs. The repertoires were released in a freely available public database intended as a resource for research on the immune response to SARS-CoV-2. The investigation overall reported the following: How much clinical and demographic metadata was included differed by source and by participant, and the metadata was provided uncurated.

CDR1 and CDR2 are read off the germline V gene as WSHSY and SAAADI. There are 14 amino acids in the CDR3, from cysteine to phenylalanine inclusive. The read is trimmed to its CDR3 DNA, 42 bases read in frame from base 1. The junction carries 8 bases between V and J, which are trimmed by 2 bases and 3 bases respectively. The immunoSEQ Assay, a bias-controlled multiplex PCR, was used to amplify TCRbeta CDR3 regions from genomic DNA. Regarding the original processing steps: The number of nucleated cells in each sample was estimated from the amplification of reference gene primers within the assay. To quantify the absolute abundance of each unique TCRbeta CDR3 rearrangement, sequence reads were collapsed and filtered. Productive Simpson clonality was computed per sample as the square root of Simpson's diversity index over productive rearrangements. TCRdb took this table from immuneACCESS and kept in-frame rearrangements with V and J called. Such tables lack part of the clones; where checked against another copy, unresolved V genes explain under half of the gap, and the rest is unexplained. The DNA was the basis for D and trimming; V, J and clone size are from that table. A total of around 250,000 clones appear in this sample, 80% to 90% of them only once. The ten most abundant clones make up 6.6% of the sample.

Participants in the prospective study were enrolled through a virtual design, were aged 18 to 89 years, and lived in roughly 24 United States geographic areas. Cohort assignment in the prospective study relied on participant-reported clinical history from a screening survey and a study questionnaire. Exposed participants had been in contact with someone with a PCR-confirmed or clinician-diagnosed COVID-19 case within 2 weeks of study entry. Each participant in the prospective study had whole blood, serum and a nasopharyngeal or oropharyngeal swab collected by mobile phlebotomists. Over a 2-month period, participants in the prospective study had the option of providing additional blood draws and questionnaires. Before DNA extraction, blood samples from the prospective study were shipped at room temperature or frozen.

The sequence derives from a woman between 45 and 65 years old who had been exposed to COVID-19. The sample taken for sequencing was PBMCs or T cells enriched from blood (not recorded which). The rearranged segments are TRBV10-2 and TRBJ1-5; TRBD1 is possibly the D segment (5 matching bases). The CDR3 corresponds to CASSEVQVNQPQHF. The nucleotides read TGCGCCAGCAGTGAGGTACAGGTCAATCAGCCCCAGCATTTT.